A selection of T cell receptor beta chains follows, all from one sample in a study of cytomegalovirus exposure and HLA in healthy donors. Assay: immunoSEQ multiplex PCR; the TCRdb copy retains only in-frame clones and omits some. The sample holds tens of thousands of clones. The sequenced material came from PBMCs. The receptors derive from a female donor in good health and CMV-seronegative. Both conserved end residues are part of each CDR3.

V gene	J gene	CDR3 protein
TRBV19	TRBJ1-2	CASSIAGEGYGYTF
TRBV29-1	TRBJ2-7	CSVVGASGPYEQYF
TRBV7-2	TRBJ2-7	CASSRDRALGYEQYF
TRBV5-1	TRBJ2-5	CASSLARGRGETQYF
TRBV11-2	TRBJ1-2	CASSLGLAGYTF
TRBV5-1	TRBJ2-2	CASSFDRPTGELFF
TRBV18	TRBJ1-2	CASSLTGVSTYGYTF
TRBV19	TRBJ2-7	CASRTDRYSYEQYF
TRBV6-5	TRBJ2-3	CASQLAGGPDTQYF
TRBV28	TRBJ2-7	CASSLQGPGGEQYF
TRBV30	TRBJ2-3	CAWSDGLAARADTQYF
TRBV18	TRBJ1-1	CASSLPPVMNTEAFF
TRBV5-1	TRBJ1-4	CASSSGVANEKLFF
TRBV27	TRBJ1-2	CASSFGRRGGYTF
TRBV4-3	TRBJ1-1	CASSQELFPPGQGRVGTEAFF
TRBV19	TRBJ1-2	CASSIGTGAVYTF
TRBV18	TRBJ2-5	CASSSAQIQGQETQYF
TRBV4-2	TRBJ1-2	CASSQDRGTGYGYTF
TRBV11-2	TRBJ1-2	CASSLAPGTSGYTF